This T cell receptor beta chain was recorded in a study of technical replicates of blood from a handful of donors. This table comes from immunoSEQ multiplex PCR, and its TCRdb copy is limited to in-frame clones, with some not included. The sample yields 80,000 to 95,000 clones, almost 97% seen once. After removal of 2 bases from V and 1 base from J, the junction contained 7 bases not matched to a gene. The germline V gene has CDR1 MGHDK and CDR2 SYGVNS. The CDR3 has 17 residues. The clonotype originates from a human donor in good health. Input material: T cells isolated from PBMCs. This chain uses TRBV25-1 with TRBJ2-2; TRBD1 matches 7 bases. Written as DNA, the CDR3 is TGTGCCAGCAGTGAACCCCACAGGGGCCGGAACACCGGGGAGCTGTTTTTT. Amino acids: CASSEPHRGRNTGELFF.